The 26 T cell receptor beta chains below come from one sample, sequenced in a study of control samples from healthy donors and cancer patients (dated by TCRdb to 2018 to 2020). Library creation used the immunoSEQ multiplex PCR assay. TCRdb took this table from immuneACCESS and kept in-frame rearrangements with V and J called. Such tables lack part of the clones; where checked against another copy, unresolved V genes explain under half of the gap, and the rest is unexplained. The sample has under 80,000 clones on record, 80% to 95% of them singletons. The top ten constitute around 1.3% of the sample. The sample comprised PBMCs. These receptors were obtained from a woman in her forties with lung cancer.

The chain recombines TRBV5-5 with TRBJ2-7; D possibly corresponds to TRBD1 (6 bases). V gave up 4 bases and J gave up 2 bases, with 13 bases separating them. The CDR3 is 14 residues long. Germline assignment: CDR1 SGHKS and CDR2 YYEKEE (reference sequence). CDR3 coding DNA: TGTGCCAGCAGCACCCGGGACATCCCCTACGAGCAGTACTTC. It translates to CASSTRDIPYEQYF. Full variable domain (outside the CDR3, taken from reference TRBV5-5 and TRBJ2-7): DAGVTQSPTHLIKTRGQQVTLRCSPISGHKSVSWYQQVLGQGPQFIFQYYEKEERGRGNFPDRFSARQFPNYSSELNVNALLLGDSALYLCASSTRDIPYEQYFGPGTRLTVT.

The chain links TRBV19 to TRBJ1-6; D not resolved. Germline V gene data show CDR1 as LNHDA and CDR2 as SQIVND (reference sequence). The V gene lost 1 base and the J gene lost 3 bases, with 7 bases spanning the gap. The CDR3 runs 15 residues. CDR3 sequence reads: CASSIGVNYNSPLHF. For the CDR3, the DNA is TGTGCCAGTAGTATAGGTGTGAACTATAATTCACCCCTCCACTTT.

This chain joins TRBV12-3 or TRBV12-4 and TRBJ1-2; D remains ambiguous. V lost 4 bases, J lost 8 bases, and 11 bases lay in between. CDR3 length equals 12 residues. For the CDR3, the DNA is TGTGCCAGCAGTTCTTTCCCGGCGGGCTACACCTTC. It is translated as CASSSFPAGYTF.

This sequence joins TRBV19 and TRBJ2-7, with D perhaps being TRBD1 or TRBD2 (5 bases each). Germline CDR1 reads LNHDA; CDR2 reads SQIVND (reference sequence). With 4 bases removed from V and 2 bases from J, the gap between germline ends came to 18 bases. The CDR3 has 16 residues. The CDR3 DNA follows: TGTGCCAGTAGTAGGGGCCAGTGGGGGTCCACCTACGAGCAGTACTTC. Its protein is CASSRGQWGSTYEQYF.

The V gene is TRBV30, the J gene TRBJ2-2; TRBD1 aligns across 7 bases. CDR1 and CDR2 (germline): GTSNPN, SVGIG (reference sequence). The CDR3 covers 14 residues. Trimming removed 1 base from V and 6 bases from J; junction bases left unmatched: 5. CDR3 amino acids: CAWSDRGLAGELFF. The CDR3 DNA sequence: TGTGCCTGGAGTGACAGGGGATTGGCCGGGGAGCTGTTTTTT.

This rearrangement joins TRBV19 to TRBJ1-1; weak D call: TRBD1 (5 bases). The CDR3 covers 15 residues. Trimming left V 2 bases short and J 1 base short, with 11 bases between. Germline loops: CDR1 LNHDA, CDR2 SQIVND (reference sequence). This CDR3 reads CASSITGVGNTEAFF. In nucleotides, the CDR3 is TGTGCCAGTAGTATAACGGGGGTTGGGAACACTGAAGCTTTCTTT.

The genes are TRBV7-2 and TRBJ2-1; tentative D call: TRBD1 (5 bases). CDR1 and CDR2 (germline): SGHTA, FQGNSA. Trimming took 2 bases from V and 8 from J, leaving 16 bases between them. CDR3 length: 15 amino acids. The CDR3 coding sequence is TGTGCCAGCAGCTTAAGATACCCACAGGCTGATGAGCAGTTCTTC. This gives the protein CASSLRYPQADEQFF.

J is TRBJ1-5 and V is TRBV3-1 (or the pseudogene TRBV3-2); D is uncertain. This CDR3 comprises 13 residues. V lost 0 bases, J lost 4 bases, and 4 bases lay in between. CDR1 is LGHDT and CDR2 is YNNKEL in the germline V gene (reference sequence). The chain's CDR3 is CASSQDTNQPQHF. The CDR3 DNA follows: TGTGCCAGCAGCCAAGATACGAATCAGCCCCAGCATTTT.

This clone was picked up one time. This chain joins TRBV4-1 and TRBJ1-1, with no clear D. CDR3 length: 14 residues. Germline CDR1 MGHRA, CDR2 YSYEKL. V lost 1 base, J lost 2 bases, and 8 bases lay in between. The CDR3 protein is CASSQVPLNTEAFF. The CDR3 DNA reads TGCGCCAGCAGCCAAGTACCCCTAAACACTGAAGCTTTCTTT.

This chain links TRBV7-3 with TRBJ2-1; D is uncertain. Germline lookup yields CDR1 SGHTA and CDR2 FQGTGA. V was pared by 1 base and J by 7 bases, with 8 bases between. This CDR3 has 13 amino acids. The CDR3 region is CASSLRSGNEQFF. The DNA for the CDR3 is TGTGCCAGCAGCTTAAGATCCGGGAATGAGCAGTTCTTC.

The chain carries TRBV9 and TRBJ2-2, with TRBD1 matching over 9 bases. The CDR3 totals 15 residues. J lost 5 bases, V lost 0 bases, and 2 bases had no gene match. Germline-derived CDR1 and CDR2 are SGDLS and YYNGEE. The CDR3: CASSVEQGATGELFF. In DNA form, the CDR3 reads TGTGCCAGCAGCGTAGAACAGGGGGCGACCGGGGAGCTGTTTTTT. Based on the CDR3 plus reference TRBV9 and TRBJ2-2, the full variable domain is DSGVTQTPKHLITATGQRVTLRCSPRSGDLSVYWYQQSLDQGLQFLIQYYNGEERAKGNILERFSAQQFPDLHSELNLSSLELGDSALYFCASSVEQGATGELFFGEGSRLTVL.

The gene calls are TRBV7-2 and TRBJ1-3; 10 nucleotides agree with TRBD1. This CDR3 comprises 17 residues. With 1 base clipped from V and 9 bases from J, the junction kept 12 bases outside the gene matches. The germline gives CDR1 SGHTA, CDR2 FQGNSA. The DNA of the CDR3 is TGTGCCAGCAGCTTAGAAGGGGACAGGGGCGGAACGGGCACCATATATTTT. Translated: CASSLEGDRGGTGTIYF.

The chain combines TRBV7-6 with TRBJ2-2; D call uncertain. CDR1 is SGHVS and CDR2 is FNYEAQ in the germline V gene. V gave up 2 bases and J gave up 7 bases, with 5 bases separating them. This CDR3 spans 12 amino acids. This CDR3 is CASSLSGGELFF. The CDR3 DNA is TGTGCCAGCAGCTTATCCGGCGGGGAGCTGTTTTTT.

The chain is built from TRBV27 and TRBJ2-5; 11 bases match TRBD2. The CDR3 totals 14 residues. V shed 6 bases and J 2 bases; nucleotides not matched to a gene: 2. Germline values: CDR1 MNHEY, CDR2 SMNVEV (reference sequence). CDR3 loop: CASRLAGGQETQYF. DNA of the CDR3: TGTGCCAGCAGGTTAGCGGGGGGGCAAGAGACCCAGTACTTC.

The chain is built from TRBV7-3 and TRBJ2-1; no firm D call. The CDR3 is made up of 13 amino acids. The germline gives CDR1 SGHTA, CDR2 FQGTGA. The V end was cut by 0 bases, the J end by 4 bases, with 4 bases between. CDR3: CASSLTAYNEQFF. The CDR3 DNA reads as TGTGCCAGCAGCTTAACGGCTTACAATGAGCAGTTCTTC.

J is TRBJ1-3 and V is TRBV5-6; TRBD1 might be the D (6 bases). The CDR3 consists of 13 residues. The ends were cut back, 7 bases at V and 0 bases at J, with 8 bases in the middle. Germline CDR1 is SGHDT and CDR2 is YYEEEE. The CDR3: CASQQGSGNTIYF. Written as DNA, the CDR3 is TGTGCCAGCCAACAGGGCTCTGGAAACACCATATATTTT.

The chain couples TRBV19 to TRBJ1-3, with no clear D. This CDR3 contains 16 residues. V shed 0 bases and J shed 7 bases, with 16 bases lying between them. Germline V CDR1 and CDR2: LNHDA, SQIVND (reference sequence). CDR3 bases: TGTGCCAGTAGTATAGATCTATCCCAGATTTGGAACACCATATATTTT. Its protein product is CASSIDLSQIWNTIYF.

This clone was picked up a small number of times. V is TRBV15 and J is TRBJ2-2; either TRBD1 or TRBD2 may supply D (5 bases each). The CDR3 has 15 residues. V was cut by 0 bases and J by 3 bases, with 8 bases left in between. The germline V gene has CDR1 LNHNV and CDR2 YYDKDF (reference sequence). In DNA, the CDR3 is TGTGCCACCAGCAGAGATGGGACCCACACCGGGGAGCTGTTTTTT. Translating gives CATSRDGTHTGELFF.

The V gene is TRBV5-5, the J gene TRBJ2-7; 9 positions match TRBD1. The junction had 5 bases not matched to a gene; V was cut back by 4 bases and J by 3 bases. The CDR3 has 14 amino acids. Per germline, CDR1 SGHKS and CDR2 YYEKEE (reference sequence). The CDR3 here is CASSATGGVYEQYF. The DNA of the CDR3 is TGTGCCAGCAGCGCGACAGGGGGTGTCTACGAGCAGTACTTC.

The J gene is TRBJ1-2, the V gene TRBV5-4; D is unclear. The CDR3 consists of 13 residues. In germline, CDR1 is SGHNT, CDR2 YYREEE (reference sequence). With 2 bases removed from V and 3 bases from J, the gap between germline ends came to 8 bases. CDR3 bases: TGTGCCAGCAGCTTAGTCATGGACTATGGCTACACCTTC. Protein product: CASSLVMDYGYTF. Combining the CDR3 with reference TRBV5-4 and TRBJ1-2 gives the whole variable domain ETGVTQSPTHLIKTRGQQVTLRCSSQSGHNTVSWYQQALGQGPQFIFQYYREEENGRGNFPPRFSGLQFPNYSSELNVNALELDDSALYLCASSLVMDYGYTFGSGTRLTVV.

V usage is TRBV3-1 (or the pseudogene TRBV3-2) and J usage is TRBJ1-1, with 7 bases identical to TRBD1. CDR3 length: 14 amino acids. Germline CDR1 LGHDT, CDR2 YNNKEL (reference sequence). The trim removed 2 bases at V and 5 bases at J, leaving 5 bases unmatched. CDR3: CASSQSGGWTEAFF. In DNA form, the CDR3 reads TGTGCCAGCAGCCAATCAGGGGGATGGACTGAAGCTTTCTTT.

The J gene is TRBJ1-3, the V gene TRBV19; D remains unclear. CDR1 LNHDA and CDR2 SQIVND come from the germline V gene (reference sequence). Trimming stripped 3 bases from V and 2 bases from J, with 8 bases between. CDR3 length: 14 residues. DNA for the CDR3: TGTGCCAGTAGTATCAACAGTCCTGGAAACACCATATATTTT. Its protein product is CASSINSPGNTIYF.

The CDR3 region is CASSSGTVNEKLFF. CDR3 coding DNA: TGTGCCAGCAGTTCCGGGACAGTTAATGAAAAACTGTTTTTT. V gene TRBV27 combines with J gene TRBJ1-4, with 7 bases fitting TRBD1. The V segment lost 4 bases and the J segment 4 bases; nucleotides outside the gene matches: 3. Germline CDR1 and CDR2: MNHEY and SMNVEV (reference sequence). The CDR3 consists of 14 residues.

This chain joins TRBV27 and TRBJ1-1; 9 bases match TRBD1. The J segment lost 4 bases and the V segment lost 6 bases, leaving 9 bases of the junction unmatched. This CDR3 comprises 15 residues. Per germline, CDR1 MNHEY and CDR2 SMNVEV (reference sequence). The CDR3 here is CASRPPGQGGTEAFF. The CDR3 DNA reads TGTGCCAGCAGACCCCCGGGACAGGGCGGCACTGAAGCTTTCTTT.

The CDR3 loop is CASSPTGTEYEQYF. The CDR3, as DNA: TGCGCCAGCAGCCCAACCGGGACTGAATACGAGCAGTACTTC. The V and J genes are TRBV4-1 and TRBJ2-7; tentative D call: TRBD2 (6 bases). Germline values: CDR1 MGHRA, CDR2 YSYEKL. The CDR3 extends over 14 amino acids. V was cut by 4 bases and J by 4 bases, with 14 bases left in between.

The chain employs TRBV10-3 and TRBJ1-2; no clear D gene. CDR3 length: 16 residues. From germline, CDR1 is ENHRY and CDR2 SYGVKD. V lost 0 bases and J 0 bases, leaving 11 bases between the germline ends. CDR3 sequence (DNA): TGTGCCATCAGTGAGTCGTCGACCGCTGCTAACTATGGCTACACCTTC. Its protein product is CAISESSTAANYGYTF.